This paragraph reports one T cell receptor (beta chain). This entry belongs to a study of blood T cell repertoires in COVID-19. Turning to the study itself: The study drew acute and convalescent COVID-19 samples from the United States, Italy and Spain.

Source study methods: Using reference gene primer amplification, nucleated cell counts were estimated. Using immunoSEQ multiplex PCR, the repertoire was profiled, and TCRdb retains in-frame clones only, with some absent. The V and J calls and the clone size are those of that table, but D and trimming were determined from the DNA. The table shows around 160,000 clones, with around four fifths occurring only once. V shed 6 bases, J shed 3 bases, and the junction held 4 bases outside the gene matches. The CDR3 runs to 13 residues. CDR1 MNHEY and CDR2 SVGAGI come from the germline V gene. The sequenced sample consisted of peripheral blood. V and J are TRBV6-5 and TRBJ2-7; 8 bases align to TRBD1. This clonotype was sampled from a woman in her thirties or forties with active or convalescent COVID-19. CDR3 residues: CASSGTGDYEQYF. The CDR3 region has the DNA TGTGCCAGCAGCGGGACAGGAGACTACGAGCAGTACTTC.